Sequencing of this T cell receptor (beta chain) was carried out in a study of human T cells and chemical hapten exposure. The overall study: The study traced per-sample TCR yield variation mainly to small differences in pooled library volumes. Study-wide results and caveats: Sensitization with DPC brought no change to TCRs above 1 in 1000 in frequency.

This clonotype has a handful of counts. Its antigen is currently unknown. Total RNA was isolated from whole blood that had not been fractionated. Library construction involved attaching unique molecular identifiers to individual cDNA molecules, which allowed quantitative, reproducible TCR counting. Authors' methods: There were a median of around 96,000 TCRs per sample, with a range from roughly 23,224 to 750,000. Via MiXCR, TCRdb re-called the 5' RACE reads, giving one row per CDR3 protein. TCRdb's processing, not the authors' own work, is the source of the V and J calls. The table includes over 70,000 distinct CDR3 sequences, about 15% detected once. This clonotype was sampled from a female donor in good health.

DNA for the CDR3: TGTGCCTGGACTAGCGGGAGGGTCGTTGGCGAGCAGTACTTC. It encodes CAWTSGRVVGEQYF. The chain couples TRBV30 to TRBJ2-7; 12 nucleotides match TRBD2. Germline V CDR1 and CDR2: GTSNPN, SVGIG (reference sequence). The CDR3 runs 14 residues. Trimming at V came to 4 bases and at J to 6 bases, leaving 7 bases not matched to a gene.